The 3 T cell receptor beta chains presented below share a single source sample, sequenced in a study of blood T cell repertoires in COVID-19. Using immunoSEQ multiplex PCR, the repertoire was profiled, and TCRdb retains in-frame clones only, with some absent. The data show about 150,000 clones, with about four fifths seen just once and roughly 4.9% held by the top ten. Sample: peripheral blood. Receptor source: a human donor in a cohort sampled during active COVID-19.

Of note for this clone: A read error may produce the germline difference seen at one junction end. This chain connects TRBV5-1 to TRBJ2-7; possible D gene TRBD1, 6 bases. Germline assignment: CDR1 SGHRS and CDR2 YFSETQ. The CDR3 length is 14 residues. CDR3 coding DNA: TGCGCCAGCAGCTTGGGCTTGGGGACATCCGAGGAGTACTTC. Amino acid sequence: CASSLGLGTSEEYF.

This clone appeared a single time. J is TRBJ1-1 and V is TRBV29-1; D gene ambiguous. The CDR3 sequence is 14 residues long. V was cut by 2 bases and J by 1 base, with 11 bases left in between. Germline CDR1 and CDR2: SQVTM and ANQGSEA. CDR3 nucleotide sequence: TGCAGCGTTGAACTACCGATCCGGAACACTGAAGCTTTCTTT. The encoded protein is CSVELPIRNTEAFF.

For the CDR3, the DNA is TGTGCCAGCCGAATGACTAGCGGGATAGACAATGAGCAGTTCTTC. It yields the protein CASRMTSGIDNEQFF. J is TRBJ2-1 and V is TRBV2; 11 bases align to TRBD2. The CDR3 extends over 15 amino acids. The J segment lost 5 bases and the V segment lost 8 bases, leaving 8 bases of the junction unmatched. Germline V gene lookup returns CDR1 SNHLY and CDR2 FYNNEI.